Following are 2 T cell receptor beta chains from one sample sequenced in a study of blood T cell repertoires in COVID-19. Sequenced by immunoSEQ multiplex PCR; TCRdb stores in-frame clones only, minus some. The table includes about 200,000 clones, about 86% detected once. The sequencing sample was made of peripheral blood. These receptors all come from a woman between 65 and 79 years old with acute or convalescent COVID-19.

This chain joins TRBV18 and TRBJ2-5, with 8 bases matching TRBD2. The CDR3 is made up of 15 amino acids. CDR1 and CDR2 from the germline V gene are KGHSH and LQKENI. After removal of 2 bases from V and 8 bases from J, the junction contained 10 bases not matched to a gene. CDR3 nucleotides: TGTGCCAGCTCACCAGTCGTGGTCGGGGGGGAAACCCAGTACTTC. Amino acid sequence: CASSPVVVGGETQYF.

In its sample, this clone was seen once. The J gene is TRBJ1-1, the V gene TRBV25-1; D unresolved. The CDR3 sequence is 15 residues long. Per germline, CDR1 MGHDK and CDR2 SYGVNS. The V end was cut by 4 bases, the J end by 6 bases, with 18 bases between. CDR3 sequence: CASSGGGLFRAEAFF. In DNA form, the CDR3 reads TGTGCCAGCAGTGGGGGAGGGCTCTTTAGAGCTGAAGCTTTCTTT.